This T cell receptor (beta chain) comes out of a study of shared clonotypes between healthy human individuals. Naive CD8 cells, CD45RO-negative and positively selected for CCR7, excluded terminally differentiated effector memory CD45RA+ cells. This CDR3 has 14 amino acids. The germline gives CDR1 MNHEY, CDR2 SMNVEV (reference sequence). The germline V and J ends were trimmed by 2 bases and 1 base, with 9 bases remaining between them. This clone was observed a single time. This CDR3 is also generated by other DNA sequences in the sample. Assay: immunoSEQ multiplex PCR; the TCRdb copy retains only in-frame clones and omits some. In the table there are around 2,000,000 clones, just under 95% of which are singletons.

The sequenced material came from naive CD8+ T cells sorted from blood. This chain links TRBV27 with TRBJ2-7, with D perhaps matching TRBD1 or TRBD2 (5 bases each). The sequence derives from a man younger than 35 in good health. As DNA, the CDR3 is TGTGCCAGCAGTTTAAAAGGGACGTCCTACGAGCAGTACTTC. Protein product: CASSLKGTSYEQYF.